Below are 17 T cell receptor beta chains sequenced from a single sample in a study of blood T cell repertoires in COVID-19. TCRdb keeps only in-frame clones here, not all; method: immunoSEQ multiplex PCR. The data show under 150,000 clones, just under 90% seen once. Sequenced material: peripheral blood. The receptors were gathered from a woman between 50 and 59 years old with acute or convalescent COVID-19.

The V gene is TRBV29-1, the J gene TRBJ2-2; the D is unclear. V was clipped by 6 bases and J by 2 bases, with 10 bases between them. The CDR3 spans 13 residues. Germline V gene lookup returns CDR1 SQVTM and CDR2 ANQGSEA. The CDR3 region has the DNA TGCAGCGTCCCGACACTTAACACCGGGGAGCTGTTTTTT. Residues: CSVPTLNTGELFF.

V gene TRBV7-8 combines with J gene TRBJ2-4, with 8 bases aligning to TRBD2. The germline V gene encodes CDR1 SGHVS and CDR2 FQNEAQ. The CDR3 loop spans 15 amino acids. V lost 1 base to trimming and J lost 5 bases; unmatched junction nucleotides: 4. The CDR3 sequence is CASSLVGGAQNIQYF. The CDR3 region has the DNA TGTGCCAGCAGCTTAGTCGGGGGGGCACAAAACATTCAGTACTTC.

CDR3 sequence reads: CASSWGQGASSEAFF. The CDR3 region has the DNA TGCGCCAGCAGTTGGGGACAGGGGGCATCTTCTGAAGCTTTCTTT. This rearrangement joins TRBV5-1 to TRBJ1-1, with 12 bases matching TRBD1. Trimming at V came to 5 bases and at J to 6 bases, leaving 8 bases not matched to a gene. This CDR3 contains 15 residues. Germline lookup yields CDR1 SGHRS and CDR2 YFSETQ.

V is TRBV29-1 and J is TRBJ2-3; 7 positions agree with TRBD2. Trimming cost V 2 bases and J 0 bases; bases outside gene matches: 2. This CDR3 region has 14 residues. Germline loops: CDR1 SQVTM, CDR2 ANQGSEA. The CDR3 coding sequence is TGCAGCGTTGAACTAGCGGCTAGCACAGATACGCAGTATTTT. Translated: CSVELAASTDTQYF.

V and J are TRBV19 and TRBJ2-5, with D perhaps TRBD1 (6 bases). The V gene lost 5 bases and the J gene lost 1 base, with 11 bases spanning the gap. This CDR3 has 14 amino acids. CDR1 and CDR2 (germline): LNHDA, SQIVND (reference sequence). The CDR3 spells CASSFNRVQETQYF. The CDR3 DNA sequence: TGTGCCAGTAGTTTCAACAGGGTCCAAGAGACCCAGTACTTC.

The CDR3 spells CAWSFDSSSGANVLTF. The CDR3 DNA sequence: TGTGCCTGGAGTTTCGACAGTAGCTCTGGGGCCAACGTCCTGACTTTC. The V gene is TRBV30, the J gene TRBJ2-6, with a weak D call TRBD1 (5 bases). V was pared by 2 bases and J by 0 bases, with 11 bases between. This CDR3 contains 16 residues. The germline CDR1 and CDR2 sequences are GTSNPN and SVGIG (reference sequence).

CDR3 DNA sequence: TGTGCCAGCAGTTTAGGGGACAGGCAGTTCTTC. Translated, it gives CASSLGDRQFF. V and J are TRBV12-3 or TRBV12-4 and TRBJ2-1; 7 nucleotides agree with TRBD1. The CDR3 consists of 11 residues. Unmatched junction bases numbered 0, after V lost 1 base and J lost 12 bases.

This chain's CDR3 is CASSEEDYGYEQYF. The CDR3 nucleotides are TGTGCCAGCAGTGAAGAGGACTACGGCTACGAGCAGTACTTC. This chain connects TRBV6-1 to TRBJ2-7, with D possibly TRBD2 on 6 matching bases. The germline V gene has CDR1 MNHNS and CDR2 SASEGT. The CDR3 extends over 14 amino acids. The V end was cut by 1 base, the J end by 3 bases, with 10 bases between.

The chain has TRBV30 and TRBJ1-2, with 11 nucleotides matching TRBD1. This CDR3 is 15 amino acids long. J lost 6 bases, V lost 1 base, and 7 bases had no gene match. Germline CDR1 is GTSNPN and CDR2 is SVGIG (reference sequence). The CDR3 protein is CAWSAGQGAGDGYTF. CDR3 coding DNA: TGTGCCTGGAGTGCTGGACAGGGGGCAGGAGATGGCTACACCTTC.

The chain recombines TRBV7-2 with TRBJ2-3; 10 bases line up with TRBD2. This CDR3 has 15 amino acids. Germline V CDR1 and CDR2: SGHTA, FQGNSA. Trimming at V came to 5 bases and at J to 1 base, leaving 3 bases not matched to a gene. The CDR3 nucleotides are TGTGCCAGCAGCGTCAGCGGGGGGGGCACAGATACGCAGTATTTT. It encodes CASSVSGGGTDTQYF. Complete variable domain (other parts from reference TRBV7-2 and TRBJ2-3): GAGVSQSPSNKVTEKGKDVELRCDPISGHTALYWYRQSLGQGLEFLIYFQGNSAPDKSGLPSDRFSAERTGGSVSTLTIQRTQQEDSAVYLCASSVSGGGTDTQYFGPGTRLTVL.

This rearrangement joins TRBV29-1 to TRBJ1-2, with 8 bases lining up with TRBD1. Per the germline V gene, CDR1 is SQVTM and CDR2 is ANQGSEA. The CDR3 covers 13 residues. V trimming: 6 bases; J trimming: 3 bases; junction bases outside the gene matches: 6. The CDR3 nucleotides are TGCAGCGTCATGACAGGGGACTACTATGGCTACACCTTC. It encodes CSVMTGDYYGYTF.

The chain carries TRBV5-6 and TRBJ1-2, with 12 bases identical to TRBD1. V lost 5 bases to trimming and J lost 4 bases; unmatched junction nucleotides: 6. This CDR3 has 15 amino acids. Per the germline V gene, CDR1 is SGHDT and CDR2 is YYEEEE. CDR3 DNA sequence: TGTGCCAGCAGGGAGGGGACAGGGGGCGGCTATGGCTACACCTTC. Its protein product is CASREGTGGGYGYTF.

The chain joins TRBV3-1 (or the pseudogene TRBV3-2) to TRBJ1-2; possibly TRBD1 for D (6 bases). The CDR3 has 15 residues. CDR1 is LGHDT, CDR2 YNNKEL, per germline (reference sequence). The V end was cut by 0 bases, the J end by 6 bases, with 14 bases between. The CDR3 loop is CASSQEWDQGNGYTF. For the CDR3, the DNA is TGTGCCAGCAGCCAAGAGTGGGACCAGGGGAATGGCTACACCTTC.

The rearrangement uses TRBV11-2 and TRBJ2-5; 7 nucleotides agree with TRBD1. V shed 0 bases and J 2 bases; nucleotides not matched to a gene: 12. This CDR3 has 18 amino acids. Germline values: CDR1 SGHAT, CDR2 FQNNGV. CDR3 DNA: TGTGCCAGCAGCTTAGAATTCCGGACAGGAGACCGACAAGAGACCCAGTACTTC. Its translation is CASSLEFRTGDRQETQYF.

V is TRBV2 and J is TRBJ2-1; 8 bases map to TRBD1. CDR1 and CDR2 (germline): SNHLY, FYNNEI. V gave up 4 bases and J gave up 0 bases; unmatched junction bases: 2. The CDR3 totals 15 residues. The CDR3 region has the DNA TGTGCCAGCAGTGTAGACAGGGGCTCCTACAATGAGCAGTTCTTC. Its translation is CASSVDRGSYNEQFF. The full variable domain, its missing parts supplied by reference TRBV2 and TRBJ2-1, is EPEVTQTPSHQVTQMGQEVILRCVPISNHLYFYWYRQILGQKVEFLVSFYNNEISEKSEIFDDQFSVERPDGSNFTLKIRSTKLEDSAMYFCASSVDRGSYNEQFFGPGTRLTVL.

The chain recombines TRBV6-6 with TRBJ1-1; no firm D call. This CDR3 spans 13 amino acids. The V end was cut by 5 bases, the J end by 5 bases, with 12 bases between. Germline CDR1 MNHNY, CDR2 SVGAGI (reference sequence). The CDR3 DNA reads as TGTGCCAGCAGTCCTTTCGAGGGTACTGAAGCTTTCTTT. Protein sequence: CASSPFEGTEAFF.

The rearrangement uses TRBV19 and TRBJ1-2; 7 nucleotides match TRBD1. Trimming removed 7 bases from V and 4 bases from J; junction bases left unmatched: 18. The CDR3 totals 17 residues. CDR1 and CDR2 from the germline V gene are LNHDA and SQIVND (reference sequence). CDR3 protein: CASTSPWTNTGVYGYTF. The CDR3 DNA reads as TGTGCCAGTACCTCTCCCTGGACAAACACAGGGGTCTATGGCTACACCTTC.